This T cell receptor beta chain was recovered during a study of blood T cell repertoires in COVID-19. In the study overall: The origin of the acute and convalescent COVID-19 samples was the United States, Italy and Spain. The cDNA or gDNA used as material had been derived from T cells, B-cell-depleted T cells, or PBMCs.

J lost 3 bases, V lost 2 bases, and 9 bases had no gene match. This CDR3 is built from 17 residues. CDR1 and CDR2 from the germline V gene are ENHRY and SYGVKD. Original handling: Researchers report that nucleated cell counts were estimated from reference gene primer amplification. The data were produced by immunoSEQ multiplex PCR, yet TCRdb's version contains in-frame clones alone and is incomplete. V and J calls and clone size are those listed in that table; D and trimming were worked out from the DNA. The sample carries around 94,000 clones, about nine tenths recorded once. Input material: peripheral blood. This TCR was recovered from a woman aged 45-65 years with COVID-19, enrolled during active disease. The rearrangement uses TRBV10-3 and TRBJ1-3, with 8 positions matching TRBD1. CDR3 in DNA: TGTGCCATCAGTGAGCCGGGGCAGGGGGCAGGTGGAAACACCATATATTTT. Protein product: CAISEPGQGAGGNTIYF.